This T cell receptor (beta chain) was captured by sequencing in a study of shared clonotypes between healthy human individuals (dated by TCRdb to about 2020). Broadly, across the study: A couple of women and a few men aged 18 to 49 years were included in the cohort. For each donor, three plates each were used for CD4 naive and CD4 memory, two plates were used for CD8 naive, and one plate was used for CD8 memory. To estimate repertoire size and how much clonotype sharing occurs between individuals, the study deeply sequenced the blood TCR repertoires of about five healthy adults. Different laboratories and diverse techniques were used to prepare libraries and sequence TCR repertoires, to increase sequencing depth and limit assay-specific biases. Leukapheresis yielded between about 0.94 and 10 billion PBMCs per donor. On the study overall, not on this receptor specifically: Compared with non-shared clonotypes, the clonotypes found in all four sorted-subset donors had higher generation probabilities. Rarefaction of sorted-subset datasets indicated incomplete sequencing despite the large sequencing depth. Pairwise subsampling indicated that sequencing depth was expected to affect the degree of clonotype sharing among donors. The small number of donors limited the genetic and exposure-history diversity represented. Estimated clonotype richness was generally larger for naive than for memory subsets. Around 5% of naive CD4, roughly 3.5% of naive CD8, 2.3% of memory CD4, and approximately 0.4% of memory CD8 clonotypes were shared across a handful of donors. Sampling was restricted to blood, and TCR repertoires in tissue are likely to differ from TCR repertoires in blood.

Comment on this clone: This clone's antigen is unknown. Per-nucleotide qualities are absent, and no much larger clonotype sits a single base away.

The donors were healthy, HIV-negative adults who had no recently reported acute infections or vaccinations. Every donor was a Caucasian adult living in Nashville, Tennessee, USA. CD4+ T cells were enriched by magnetic negative selection, after which naive cells were positively selected on CD45RA and the negative fraction was taken as the memory subset. Blood was collected by leukapheresis, and PBMCs were isolated by Ficoll-Histopaque density gradient centrifugation and then cryopreserved in liquid nitrogen vapor phase. Purity and quantity of every magnetically sorted T cell population were checked by analytical flow cytometry. From each sorted fraction, genomic DNA was isolated and quantified by UV absorbance on a Nanodrop 2000c. TCR CDR3 regions were amplified from genomic DNA by multiplex PCR using the deep immunoSEQ assay. Genomic DNA extracted from each cell subset was distributed evenly over all wells of several immunoSEQ 96-well plates, and each plate served as one replicate. Each replicate PCR for sorted subsets received around 200 ng genomic DNA, equal to about 30,000 T cell genomes. Purified libraries were measured with a Qubit 3.0 fluorometer, size-checked on a Bioanalyzer 2100, and measured again with the KAPA Library Quantification kit. Every immunoSEQ 96-well plate was sequenced on a separate single-read 150-cycle Illumina NextSeq 550 flow cell. In the authors' own workflow: Because the immunoSEQ output included only junctional sequences and no quality scores, the filtering could not be the same as the filtering used for full-length reads. Sequences were annotated with PyIR, a Python wrapper for IgBLAST v1.9, using IMGT germline references to assign V/J genes and CDR3. Any read was removed if the V/J assignment was weak (E-value above 1e-6), the CDR3 was missing, or the read contained stop codons, out-of-frame junctions, or ambiguous translated residues. V3J clonotypes were defined as sequences sharing an identical inferred V gene, J gene, and CDR3 amino acid sequence. Percentage overlap between repertoires was calculated by dividing the number of shared unique clonotypes by the size of the smaller repertoire. Repertoire richness was assessed with RTK rarefaction, the Chao1 estimator, and Recon v2.1 estimates of unobserved clonotypes. Generation probabilities for all TCRbeta clonotypes obtained by the gDNA method from a handful of donors were computed using OLGA. Drawn from immuneACCESS, this table holds only the in-frame rearrangements with V and J called that TCRdb kept. Clones are partly lost; checked studies trace under half to an unresolved V gene and leave the rest unexplained. The D gene and trimming were derived from the DNA, and the V and J assignments and clone size from that table. The sample table shows 1.4 million or so clones, and approximately 98.5% are seen once. In total, the top ten clones hold about 0.35% of the sample.

V is shortened by 0 bases, J by 4 bases, and the region joining them spans 13 bases. Reading from cysteine to phenylalanine, the CDR3 counts 16 amino acids. The DNA shown is the 48-base CDR3, in frame from base 1. The germline V gene encodes CDR1 SGHTA and CDR2 FQGNSA. Sequencing was performed on naive CD4+ T cells sorted from blood. The sample's cell subset or site label is to be understood as: CD45RA+ positively selected. This TCR was sampled from a man aged 30-40 years in good health. This receptor chain uses TRBV7-2 and TRBJ2-4; possibly the D gene is TRBD1, per 6 matching bases. The DNA sequence is given as TGTGCCAGCAGCTTAGCACCCCAGGGGCCAAAAAACATTCAGTACTTC. Its amino acids are CASSLAPQGPKNIQYF. Extended through the reference TRBV7-2 and TRBJ2-4 proteins, this CDR3 yields the full variable domain: GAGVSQSPSNKVTEKGKDVELRCDPISGHTALYWYRQSLGQGLEFLIYFQGNSAPDKSGLPSDRFSAERTGGSVSTLTIQRTQQEDSAVYLCASSLAPQGPKNIQYFGAGTRLSVL.